This TCR beta chain was captured by sequencing in a study of T cell repertoires in cytomegalovirus infection. Overall study: Public TCR beta signatures marked donors with CMV infection and the matching HLA. The study's findings and limits: Carriage of CMV together with the relevant HLA was identifiable through cumulative public TCR beta family frequency.

TCRdb re-called the reads through MiXCR, storing one row per CDR3 protein. The data hold roughly 150,000 distinct CDR3 sequences, with approximately 17% observed a single time. A few counts support this clonotype. The antigen is unknown. The TCR sequence derives from a human donor in good health (CMV status not recorded). Some clones in this sample may be carry-over from other donors' samples. The sample was CD8+ T cells from PBMCs.

The CDR3 region is CASSSGTGLPLHF. Here the CDR3 DNA reads TGTGCCAGCAGCTCCGGGACAGGGTTACCCCTCCACTTT. The V and J genes are TRBV5-6 and TRBJ1-6; 9 nucleotides agree with TRBD1. The length of the CDR3 is 13 residues. Trimming removed 3 bases from V and 12 bases from J; junction bases left unmatched: 4. Germline CDR1 SGHDT, CDR2 YYEEEE.